This TCR beta chain appears in the sequencing data of a study of early stage breast cancer tumors. Study-wide context: Of fewer than 20 invasive breast tumors, about a dozen were hormone receptor-positive, HER2-negative.

Germline-derived CDR1 and CDR2 are SGHRS and YFSETQ. This CDR3 is built from 14 residues. The germline V and J ends were trimmed by 0 bases and 5 bases, with 12 bases remaining between them. Findings and limits, study-wide: Unsorted bulk genomic DNA sequencing lacked pairing and functional marker data.

Assay used: immunoSEQ multiplex PCR; TCRdb lists only in-frame clones, some missing. The sample contains about 25,000 clones, about two thirds of which appear only once. By share, this clone ranks as medium-sized. Its antigen is not known. This receptor was taken from a person aged 55 to 75 with breast cancer. Sequenced sample: breast tumor tissue. The rearrangement uses TRBV5-1 and TRBJ2-7; D unclear. The CDR3 sequence: CASSLVRRQDEQYF. CDR3 nucleotides: TGCGCCAGCAGCTTGGTTAGAAGACAAGACGAGCAGTACTTC.